The rows below give T cell receptor beta chains drawn from one sample of a study of shared clonotypes between healthy human individuals. Sequencing was performed with immunoSEQ multiplex PCR; in TCRdb, only in-frame clones are kept and a portion is missing. The repertoire holds about 2.4 million clones, with more than 90% as singletons. Sequencing was performed on naive CD4+ T cells sorted from blood. The receptors were sampled from a man between 18 and 29 years old in good health. Both conserved end residues are part of each CDR3. A D gene is named only where the DNA matches it firmly. A row's size may be missing; if present it is once, few, many or a size class.

d_call | j_call | clone_size | v_call | cdr3_aa | cdr3_nt
TRBD1 | TRBJ1-2 | . | TRBV25-1 | CASSERGQAGYTF | TGTGCCAGCAGTGAAAGGGGACAGGCGGGCTACACCTTC
TRBD1 | TRBJ1-1 | . | TRBV10-3 | CAVQGARNTEAFF | TGTGCCGTGCAGGGGGCACGGAACACTGAAGCTTTCTTT
. | TRBJ1-2 | . | TRBV15 | CATSRDRNYGYTF | TGTGCCACCAGCAGAGATCGGAACTATGGCTACACCTTC
TRBD1 | TRBJ1-6 | few | TRBV10-3 | CAISGQGENSPLHF | TGTGCCATCAGTGGACAGGGAGAAAATTCACCCCTCCACTTT
TRBD2 | TRBJ2-7 | . | TRBV11-2 | CASSLAGGSYEQYF | TGTGCCAGCAGCCTAGCGGGAGGTTCCTACGAGCAGTACTTC
TRBD1 | TRBJ2-4 | once | TRBV7-9 | CASSHTDRGNIQYF | TGTGCCAGCAGCCACACGGACAGGGGGAACATTCAGTACTTC
. | TRBJ1-5 | . | TRBV7-8 | CASSLDTNQPQHF | TGTGCCAGCAGCTTAGACACGAATCAGCCCCAGCATTTT
TRBD1 | TRBJ2-5 | . | TRBV5-6 | CASSSRGFQETQYF | TGTGCCAGCAGCTCCAGGGGGTTCCAAGAGACCCAGTACTTC
TRBD1 | TRBJ1-6 | . | TRBV6-4 | CATDREPSNSPLHF | TGTGCCACCGACAGGGAACCCTCTAATTCACCCCTCCACTTT
. | TRBJ1-2 | . | TRBV4-3 | CASSQGYNYGYTF | TGCGCCAGCAGCCAGGGATATAACTATGGCTACACCTTC
. | TRBJ2-3 | . | TRBV7-9 | CASSYPLADTQYF | TGTGCCAGCAGCTACCCCCTGGCGGATACGCAGTATTTT
. | TRBJ2-1 | . | TRBV2 | CASRPTRQNNEQFF | TGTGCCAGCAGGCCCACCCGACAGAACAATGAGCAGTTCTTC
. | TRBJ2-3 | . | TRBV18 | CASSPRSSTDTQYF | TGTGCCAGCTCTCCTCGATCGAGCACAGATACGCAGTATTTT
TRBD2 | TRBJ2-3 | . | TRBV7-9 | CASSSLAGEDTQYF | TGTGCCAGCAGTTCTCTAGCGGGGGAAGATACGCAGTATTTT
TRBD2 | TRBJ2-1 | . | TRBV5-8 | CASSKRTSVYNEQFF | TGTGCCAGCTCCAAGAGGACTAGTGTATACAATGAGCAGTTCTTC
TRBD2 | TRBJ2-5 | . | TRBV19 | CASSIIRAGEFQETQYF | TGTGCCAGTAGTATAATAAGAGCGGGGGAATTCCAAGAGACCCAGTACTTC
. | TRBJ2-3 | . | TRBV27 | CASSLGPGDTQYF | TGTGCCAGCAGTCTAGGGCCAGGGGATACGCAGTATTTT
. | TRBJ1-1 | few | TRBV6-5 | CASRAGNTEAFF | TGTGCCAGCAGGGCAGGGAACACTGAAGCTTTCTTT
TRBD1 | TRBJ1-1 | . | TRBV30 | CAWRAGTVNTEAFF | TGTGCCTGGAGAGCCGGGACAGTCAACACTGAAGCTTTCTTT
TRBD1 | TRBJ2-1 | . | TRBV30 | CAFDRDYNEQFF | TGTGCCTTTGACAGGGACTACAATGAGCAGTTCTTC
TRBD1 | TRBJ2-5 | . | TRBV7-2 | CASRPTGGWETQYF | TGTGCCAGCAGACCAACAGGGGGATGGGAGACCCAGTACTTC
. | TRBJ1-3 | . | TRBV6-5 | CASSYSVIAPGNTIYF | TGTGCCAGCAGTTACTCTGTGATCGCTCCTGGAAACACCATATATTTT
. | TRBJ1-5 | . | TRBV18 | CASSPPGFFNQPQHF | TGTGCCAGCTCACCACCGGGATTCTTTAATCAGCCCCAGCATTTT
. | TRBJ2-3 | . | TRBV7-8 | CASSLANSLGTDTQYF | TGTGCCAGCAGCTTAGCGAACAGCTTAGGGACAGATACGCAGTATTTT
. | TRBJ1-6 | . | TRBV4-1 | CASSQDAGIGRPLHF | TGCGCCAGCAGCCAAGATGCTGGGATCGGAAGACCCCTCCACTTT
. | TRBJ2-7 | . | TRBV5-4 | CASTRRGTYEQYF | TGTGCCAGCACCCGGCGGGGAACCTACGAGCAGTACTTC
. | TRBJ2-7 | . | TRBV6-5 | CASSGTLPLLGEQYF | TGTGCCAGCAGTGGGACTTTGCCCCTCCTCGGCGAGCAGTACTTC
. | TRBJ2-7 | once | TRBV7-6 | CASSPQQESSYEQYF | TGTGCCAGCAGCCCTCAACAGGAGAGCTCCTACGAGCAGTACTTC
TRBD1 | TRBJ1-6 | few | TRBV2 | CASKGDSLNSPLHF | TGTGCCAGCAAGGGGGACAGTCTTAATTCACCCCTCCACTTT
TRBD1 | TRBJ2-5 | . | TRBV19 | CASSIDLLRQGPETQYF | TGTGCCAGTAGTATAGATCTCCTAAGACAGGGGCCAGAGACCCAGTACTTC
TRBD2 | TRBJ2-4 | . | TRBV19 | CASSPTSGRAWGIQYF | TGTGCCAGTAGCCCAACTAGCGGGAGGGCCTGGGGCATTCAGTACTTC
TRBD2 | TRBJ2-7 | . | TRBV18 | CASSPGLAGDEQYF | TGTGCCAGCTCACCAGGACTAGCGGGGGACGAGCAGTACTTC
. | TRBJ1-5 | . | TRBV30 | CAWSQVRGGSSPQHF | TGTGCCTGGAGCCAAGTAAGGGGGGGATCATCGCCCCAGCATTTT
. | TRBJ2-2 | few | TRBV10-1 | CASSEDATHTGELFF | TGCGCCAGCAGTGAGGATGCAACCCACACCGGGGAGCTGTTTTTT
. | TRBJ2-2 | . | TRBV18 | CASSPKGINGELFF | TGTGCCAGCTCACCAAAGGGGATCAACGGGGAGCTGTTTTTT
. | TRBJ1-2 | . | TRBV27 | CASSLIPGYGYTF | TGTGCCAGCAGTTTAATACCGGGCTATGGCTACACCTTC
TRBD1 | TRBJ1-1 | . | TRBV5-1 | CASSGGQGLGTEAFF | TGCGCCAGCAGCGGCGGACAGGGGCTGGGGACTGAAGCTTTCTTT
. | TRBJ2-7 | . | TRBV11-2 | CASSPYPNSYEQYF | TGTGCCAGCAGCCCATACCCAAACTCCTACGAGCAGTACTTC
TRBD1 | TRBJ1-4 | . | TRBV10-1 | CASNNGTVNEKLFF | TGCGCCAGCAACAACGGGACAGTAAATGAAAAACTGTTTTTT
. | TRBJ1-1 | . | TRBV11-2 | CASSLDRGDTEAFF | TGTGCCAGCAGCTTAGATCGCGGGGACACTGAAGCTTTCTTT
TRBD1 | TRBJ2-1 | . | TRBV28 | CASSLGQGNYNEQFF | TGTGCCAGCAGCCTGGGACAGGGGAACTACAATGAGCAGTTCTTC
. | TRBJ2-7 | . | TRBV5-1 | CASSLRQGGNEQYF | TGCGCCAGCAGCTTGAGGCAGGGTGGCAACGAGCAGTACTTC
. | TRBJ1-5 | . | TRBV16 | CASSLQAGVSNQPQHF | TGTGCCAGCAGCCTCCAGGCGGGTGTCAGCAATCAGCCCCAGCATTTT
. | TRBJ2-7 | . | TRBV4-3 | CASSQDTQSYEQYF | TGCGCCAGCAGCCAAGATACGCAGTCCTACGAGCAGTACTTC
. | TRBJ1-6 | . | TRBV9 | CASSQTAINSPLHF | TGTGCCAGCAGCCAGACAGCAATCAATTCACCCCTCCACTTT
TRBD2 | TRBJ2-1 | . | TRBV18 | CASSLLGLAGAGNEQFF | TGTGCCAGCTCCCTACTCGGACTAGCGGGAGCTGGGAATGAGCAGTTCTTC
TRBD1 | TRBJ1-5 | . | TRBV4-1 | CASSQVGQGLVWAQHF | TGCGCCAGCAGCCAAGTGGGACAGGGTCTGGTCTGGGCCCAGCATTTT
TRBD2 | TRBJ2-3 | . | TRBV19 | CASSNGRDTDTQYF | TGTGCCAGTAGTAACGGGAGGGACACAGATACGCAGTATTTT
. | TRBJ1-4 | . | TRBV18 | CASSARTGNEKLFF | TGTGCCAGCTCTGCCAGGACGGGGAATGAAAAACTGTTTTTT
. | TRBJ2-7 | . | TRBV28 | CASSPPAGAFSYEQYF | TGTGCCAGCAGTCCCCCCGCGGGGGCCTTTTCCTACGAGCAGTACTTC
. | TRBJ2-1 | once | TRBV10-3 | CAISGGQGYNEQFF | TGTGCCATCAGTGGGGGCCAGGGTTACAATGAGCAGTTCTTC
TRBD1 | TRBJ1-4 | . | TRBV23-1 | CASSQQDRVGTNEKLFF | TGCGCCAGCAGTCAGCAGGACAGGGTGGGCACTAATGAAAAACTGTTTTTT
. | TRBJ2-5 | few | TRBV6-6 | CASSYSRVWEPQYF | TGTGCCAGCAGTTACTCTAGGGTCTGGGAGCCCCAGTACTTC
TRBD1 | TRBJ1-6 | . | TRBV6-1 | CASGRDRERSPLHF | TGTGCCAGCGGCAGGGACAGGGAGCGTTCACCCCTCCACTTT